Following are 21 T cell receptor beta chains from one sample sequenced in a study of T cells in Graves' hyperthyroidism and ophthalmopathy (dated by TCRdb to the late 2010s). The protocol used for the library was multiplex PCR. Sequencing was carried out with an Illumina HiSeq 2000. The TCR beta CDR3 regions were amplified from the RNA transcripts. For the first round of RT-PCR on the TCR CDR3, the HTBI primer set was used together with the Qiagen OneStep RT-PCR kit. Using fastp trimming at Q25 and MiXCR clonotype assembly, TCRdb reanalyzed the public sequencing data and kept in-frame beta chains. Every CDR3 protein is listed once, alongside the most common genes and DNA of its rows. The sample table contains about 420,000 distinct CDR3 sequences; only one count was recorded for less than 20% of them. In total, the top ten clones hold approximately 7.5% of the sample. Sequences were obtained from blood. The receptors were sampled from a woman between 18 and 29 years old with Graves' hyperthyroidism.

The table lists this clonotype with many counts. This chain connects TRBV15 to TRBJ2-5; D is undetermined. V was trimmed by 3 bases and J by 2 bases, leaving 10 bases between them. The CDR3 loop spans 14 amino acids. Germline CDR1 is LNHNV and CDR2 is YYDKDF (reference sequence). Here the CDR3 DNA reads TGTGCCACCAGCAGCGATGTCAAACAAGAGACCCAGTACTTC. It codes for CATSSDVKQETQYF. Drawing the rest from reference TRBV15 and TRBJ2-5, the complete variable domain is DAMVIQNPRYQVTQFGKPVTLSCSQTLNHNVMYWYQQKSSQAPKLLFHYYDKDFNNEADTPDNFQSRRPNTSFCFLDIRSPGLGDTAMYLCATSSDVKQETQYFGPGTRLLVL.

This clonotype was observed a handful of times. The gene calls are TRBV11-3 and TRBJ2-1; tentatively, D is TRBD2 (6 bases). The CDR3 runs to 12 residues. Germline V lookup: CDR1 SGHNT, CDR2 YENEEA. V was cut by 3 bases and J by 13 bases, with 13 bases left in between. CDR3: CASSLTLADQFF. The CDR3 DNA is TGTGCCAGCAGCTTGACCTTAGCGGACCAGTTCTTC.

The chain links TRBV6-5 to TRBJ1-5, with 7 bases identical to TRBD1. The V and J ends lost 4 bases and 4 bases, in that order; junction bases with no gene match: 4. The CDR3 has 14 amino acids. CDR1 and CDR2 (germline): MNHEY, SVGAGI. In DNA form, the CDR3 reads TGTGCCAGCAGTTGGGGCAGGGGGAATCAGCCCCAGCATTTT. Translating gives CASSWGRGNQPQHF.

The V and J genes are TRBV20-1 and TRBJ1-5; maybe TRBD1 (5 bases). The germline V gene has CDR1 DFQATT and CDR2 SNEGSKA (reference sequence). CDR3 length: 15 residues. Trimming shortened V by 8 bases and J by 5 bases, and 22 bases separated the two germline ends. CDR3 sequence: CSTRTSGTGDQPQHF. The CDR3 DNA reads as TGCAGTACCCGAACGTCCGGGACGGGGGATCAGCCCCAGCATTTT.

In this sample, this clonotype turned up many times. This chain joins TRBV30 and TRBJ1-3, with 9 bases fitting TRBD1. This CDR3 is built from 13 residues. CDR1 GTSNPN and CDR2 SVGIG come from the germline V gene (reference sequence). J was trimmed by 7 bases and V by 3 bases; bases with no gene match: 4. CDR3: CAWSLDRGNTIYF. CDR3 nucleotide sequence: TGTGCCTGGAGCCTTGACAGGGGGAACACCATATATTTT.

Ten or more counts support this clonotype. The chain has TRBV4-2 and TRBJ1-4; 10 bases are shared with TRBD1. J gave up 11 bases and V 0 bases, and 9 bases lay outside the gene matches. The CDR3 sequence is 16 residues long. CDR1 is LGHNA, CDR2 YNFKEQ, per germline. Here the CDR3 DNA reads TGTGCCAGCAGCCAAGATCCGGGACAGGGGAGTACTAAACTGTTTTTT. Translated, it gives CASSQDPGQGSTKLFF.

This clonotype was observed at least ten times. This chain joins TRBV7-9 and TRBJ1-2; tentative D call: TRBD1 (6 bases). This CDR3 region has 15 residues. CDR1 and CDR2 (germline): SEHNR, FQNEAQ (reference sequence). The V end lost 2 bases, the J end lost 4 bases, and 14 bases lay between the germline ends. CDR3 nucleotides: TGTGCCAGCAGCTTAAGCGGTTGGGACATCTATGGCTACACCTTC. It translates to CASSLSGWDIYGYTF.

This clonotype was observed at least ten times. CDR3 coding DNA: TGTGCCAGCAGCCCGGAGAGTTCCGTAGAGACCCAGTACTTC. This sequence encodes CASSPESSVETQYF. The gene calls are TRBV7-9 and TRBJ2-5, with unresolved D. CDR3 length: 14 amino acids. Trimming removed 5 bases at V and 4 bases at J, with 14 bases between. Germline V gives CDR1 SEHNR, CDR2 FQNEAQ (reference sequence).

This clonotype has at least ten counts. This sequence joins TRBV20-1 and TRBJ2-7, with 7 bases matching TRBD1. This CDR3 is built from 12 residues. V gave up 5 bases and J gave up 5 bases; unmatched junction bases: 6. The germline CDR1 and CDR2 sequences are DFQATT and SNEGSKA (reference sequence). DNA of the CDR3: TGCAGTGCTCGACAGGGATCCGACGAGCAGTACTTC. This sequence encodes CSARQGSDEQYF.

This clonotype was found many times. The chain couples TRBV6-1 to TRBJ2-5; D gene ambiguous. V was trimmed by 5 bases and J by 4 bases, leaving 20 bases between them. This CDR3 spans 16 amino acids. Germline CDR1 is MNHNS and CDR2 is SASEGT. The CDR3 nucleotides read TGTGCCAGCAGTTTGGATCCGACGGGCCCCCGAGAGACCCAGTACTTC. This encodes CASSLDPTGPRETQYF.

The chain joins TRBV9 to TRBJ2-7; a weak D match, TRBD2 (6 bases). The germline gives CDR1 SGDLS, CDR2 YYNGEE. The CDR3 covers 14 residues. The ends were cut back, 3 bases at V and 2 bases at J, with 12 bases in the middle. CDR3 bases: TGTGCCAGCAGCGCTGCGGGACGGGCCTACGAGCAGTACTTC. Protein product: CASSAAGRAYEQYF.

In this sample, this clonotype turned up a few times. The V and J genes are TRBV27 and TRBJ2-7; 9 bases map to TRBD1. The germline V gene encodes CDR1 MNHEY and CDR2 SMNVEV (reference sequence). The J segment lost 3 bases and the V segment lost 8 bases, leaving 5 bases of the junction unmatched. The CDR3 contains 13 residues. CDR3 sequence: CASGWDRVYEQYF. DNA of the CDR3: TGTGCCAGCGGCTGGGACAGGGTCTACGAGCAGTACTTC.

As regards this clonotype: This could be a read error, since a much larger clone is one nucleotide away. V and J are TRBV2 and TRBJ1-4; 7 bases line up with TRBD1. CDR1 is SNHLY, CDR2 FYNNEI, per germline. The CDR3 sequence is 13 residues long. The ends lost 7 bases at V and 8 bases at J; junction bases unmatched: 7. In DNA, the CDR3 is TGTGCCAGCAAGGGGACAGAGGAGGAAAAACTGTTTTTT. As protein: CASKGTEEEKLFF.

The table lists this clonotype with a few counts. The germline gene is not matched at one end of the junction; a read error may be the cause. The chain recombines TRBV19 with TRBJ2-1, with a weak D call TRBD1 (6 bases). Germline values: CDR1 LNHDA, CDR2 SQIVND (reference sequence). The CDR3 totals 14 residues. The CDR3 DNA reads TGTGCCAGTAGCATAGGGGGTTTCTGGAATGAGCAGTTCTTC. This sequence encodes CASSIGGFWNEQFF.

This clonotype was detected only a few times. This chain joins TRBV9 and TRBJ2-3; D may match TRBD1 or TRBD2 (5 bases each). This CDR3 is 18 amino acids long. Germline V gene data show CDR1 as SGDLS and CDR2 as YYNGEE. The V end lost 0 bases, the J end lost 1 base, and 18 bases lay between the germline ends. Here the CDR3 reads CASSVDPVEGRGTDTQYF. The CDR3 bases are TGTGCCAGCAGCGTAGACCCCGTCGAGGGGCGCGGCACAGATACGCAGTATTTT.

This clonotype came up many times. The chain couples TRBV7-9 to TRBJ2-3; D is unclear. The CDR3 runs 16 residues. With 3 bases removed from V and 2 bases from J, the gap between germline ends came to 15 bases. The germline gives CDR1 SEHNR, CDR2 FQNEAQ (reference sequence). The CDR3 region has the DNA TGTGCCAGCAGCTTCGACTCCAAGTCCCCCACAGATACGCAGTATTTT. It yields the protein CASSFDSKSPTDTQYF.

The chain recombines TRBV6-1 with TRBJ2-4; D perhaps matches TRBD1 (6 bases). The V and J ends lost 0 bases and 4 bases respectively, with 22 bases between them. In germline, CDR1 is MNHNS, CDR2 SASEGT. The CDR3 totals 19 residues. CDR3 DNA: TGTGCCAGCAGTGAAGCGAAGACAGGAACCGGTCACCCAAAAAACATTCAGTACTTC. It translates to CASSEAKTGTGHPKNIQYF.

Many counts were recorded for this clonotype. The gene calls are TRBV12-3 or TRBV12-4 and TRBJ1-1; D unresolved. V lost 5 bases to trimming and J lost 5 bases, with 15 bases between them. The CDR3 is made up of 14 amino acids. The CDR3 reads CASSPEGGRTEAFF. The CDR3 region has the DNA TGTGCCAGCAGTCCCGAGGGAGGGAGGACTGAAGCTTTCTTT.

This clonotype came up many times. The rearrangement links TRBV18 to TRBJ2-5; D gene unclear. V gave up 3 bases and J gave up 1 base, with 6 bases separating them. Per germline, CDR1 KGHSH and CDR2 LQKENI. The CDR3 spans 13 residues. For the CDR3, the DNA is TGTGCCAGCTCACCGGGCAGCCAAGAGACCCAGTACTTC. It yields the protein CASSPGSQETQYF.

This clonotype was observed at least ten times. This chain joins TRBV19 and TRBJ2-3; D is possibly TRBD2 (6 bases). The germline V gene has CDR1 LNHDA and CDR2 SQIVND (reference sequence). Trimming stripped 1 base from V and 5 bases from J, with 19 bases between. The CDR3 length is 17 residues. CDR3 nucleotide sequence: TGTGCCAGTAGTATAGGTCCCATCTACCGGGAGTTAGATACGCAGTATTTT. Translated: CASSIGPIYRELDTQYF.

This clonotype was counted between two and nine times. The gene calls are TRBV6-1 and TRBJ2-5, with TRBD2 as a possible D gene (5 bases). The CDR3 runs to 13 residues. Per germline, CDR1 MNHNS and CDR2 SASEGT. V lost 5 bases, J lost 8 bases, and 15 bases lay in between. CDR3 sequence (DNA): TGTGCCAGCAGTTTTACTAGAGACAAAACCCAGTACTTC. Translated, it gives CASSFTRDKTQYF.